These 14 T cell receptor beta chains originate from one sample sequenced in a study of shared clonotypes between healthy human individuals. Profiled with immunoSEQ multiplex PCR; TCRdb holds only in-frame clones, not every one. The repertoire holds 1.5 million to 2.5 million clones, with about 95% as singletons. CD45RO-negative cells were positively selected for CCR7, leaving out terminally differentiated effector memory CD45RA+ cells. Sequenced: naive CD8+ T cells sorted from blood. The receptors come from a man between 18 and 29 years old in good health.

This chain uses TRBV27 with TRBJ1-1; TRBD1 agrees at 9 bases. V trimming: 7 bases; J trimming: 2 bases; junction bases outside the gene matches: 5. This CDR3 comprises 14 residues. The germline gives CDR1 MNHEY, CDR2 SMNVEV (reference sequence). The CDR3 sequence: CASTITGGNTEAFF. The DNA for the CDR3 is TGTGCCAGCACAATAACAGGGGGCAACACTGAAGCTTTCTTT.

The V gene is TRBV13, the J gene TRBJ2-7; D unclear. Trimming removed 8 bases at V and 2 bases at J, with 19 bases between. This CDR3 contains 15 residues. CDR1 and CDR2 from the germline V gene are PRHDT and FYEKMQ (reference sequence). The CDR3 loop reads CASLEASSGAYEQYF. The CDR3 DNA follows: TGTGCCAGCCTAGAGGCCTCATCCGGCGCCTACGAGCAGTACTTC.

DNA for the CDR3: TGTGCCAGCAGCCCAGGTCTCTCGCTCGAGCAGTACTTC. As protein: CASSPGLSLEQYF. The chain combines TRBV28 with TRBJ2-7; D not certain. This CDR3 comprises 13 residues. The germline V gene has CDR1 MDHEN and CDR2 SYDVKM. The V end was cut by 6 bases, the J end by 6 bases, with 15 bases between.

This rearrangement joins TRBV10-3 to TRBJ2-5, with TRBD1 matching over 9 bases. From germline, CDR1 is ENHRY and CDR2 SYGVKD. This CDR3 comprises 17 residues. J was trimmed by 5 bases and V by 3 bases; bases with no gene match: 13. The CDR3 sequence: CAISDYPPGQGMETQYF. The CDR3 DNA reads TGTGCCATCAGTGATTACCCCCCGGGACAGGGAATGGAGACCCAGTACTTC.

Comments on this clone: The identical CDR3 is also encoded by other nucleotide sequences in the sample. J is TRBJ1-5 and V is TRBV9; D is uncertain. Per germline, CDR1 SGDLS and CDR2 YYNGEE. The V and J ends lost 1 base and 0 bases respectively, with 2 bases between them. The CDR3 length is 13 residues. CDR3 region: CASSVSSNQPQHF. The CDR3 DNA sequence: TGTGCCAGCAGCGTAAGTAGCAATCAGCCCCAGCATTTT.

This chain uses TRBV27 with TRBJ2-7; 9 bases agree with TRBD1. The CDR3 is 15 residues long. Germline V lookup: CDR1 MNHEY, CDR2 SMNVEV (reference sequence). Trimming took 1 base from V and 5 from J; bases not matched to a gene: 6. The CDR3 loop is CASSLYRGTGHEQYF. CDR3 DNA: TGTGCCAGCAGTTTATACCGTGGGACAGGGCACGAGCAGTACTTC.

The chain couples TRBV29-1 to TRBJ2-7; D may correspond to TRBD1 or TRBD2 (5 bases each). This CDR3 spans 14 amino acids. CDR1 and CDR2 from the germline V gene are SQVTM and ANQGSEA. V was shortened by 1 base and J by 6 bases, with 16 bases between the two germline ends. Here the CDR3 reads CSVEGDGNTIEQYF. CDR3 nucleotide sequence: TGCAGCGTTGAAGGGGACGGAAATACGATCGAGCAGTACTTC.

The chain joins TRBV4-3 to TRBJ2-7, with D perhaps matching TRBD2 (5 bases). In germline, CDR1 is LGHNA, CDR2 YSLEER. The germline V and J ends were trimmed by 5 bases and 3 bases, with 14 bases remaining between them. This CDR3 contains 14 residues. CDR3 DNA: TGCGCCAGCAGCGAAAGCCCGGGGATCTACGAGCAGTACTTC. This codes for CASSESPGIYEQYF.

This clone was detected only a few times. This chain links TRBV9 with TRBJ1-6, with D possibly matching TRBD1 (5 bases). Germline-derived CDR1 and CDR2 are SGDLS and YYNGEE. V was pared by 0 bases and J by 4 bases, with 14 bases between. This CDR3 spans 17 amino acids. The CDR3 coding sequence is TGTGCCAGCAGCGTAGGGGGCCCGAGGGATTATAATTCACCCCTCCACTTT. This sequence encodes CASSVGGPRDYNSPLHF.

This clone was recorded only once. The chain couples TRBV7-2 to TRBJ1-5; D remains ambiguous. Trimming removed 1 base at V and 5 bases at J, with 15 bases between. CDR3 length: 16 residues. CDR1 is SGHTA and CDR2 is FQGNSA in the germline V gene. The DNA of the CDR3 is TGTGCCAGCAGCTTAGAGGTTCTTACGGAAGATCAGCCCCAGCATTTT. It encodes CASSLEVLTEDQPQHF.

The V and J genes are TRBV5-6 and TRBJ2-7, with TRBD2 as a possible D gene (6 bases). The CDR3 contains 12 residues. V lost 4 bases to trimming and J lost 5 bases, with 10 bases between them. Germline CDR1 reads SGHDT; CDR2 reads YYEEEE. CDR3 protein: CASSPGEDEQYF. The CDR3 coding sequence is TGTGCCAGCAGCCCTGGGGAGGACGAGCAGTACTTC.

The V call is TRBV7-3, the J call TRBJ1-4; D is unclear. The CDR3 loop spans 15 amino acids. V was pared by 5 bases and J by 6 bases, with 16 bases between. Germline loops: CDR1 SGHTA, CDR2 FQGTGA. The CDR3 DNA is TGTGCCAGCAGCCCAGGCCGGGCGGCATATGAAAAACTGTTTTTT. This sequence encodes CASSPGRAAYEKLFF.

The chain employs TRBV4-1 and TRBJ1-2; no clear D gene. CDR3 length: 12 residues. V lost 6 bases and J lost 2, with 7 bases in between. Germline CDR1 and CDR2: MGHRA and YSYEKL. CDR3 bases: TGCGCCAGCAGTGGCAGAAACTATGGCTACACCTTC. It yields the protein CASSGRNYGYTF.

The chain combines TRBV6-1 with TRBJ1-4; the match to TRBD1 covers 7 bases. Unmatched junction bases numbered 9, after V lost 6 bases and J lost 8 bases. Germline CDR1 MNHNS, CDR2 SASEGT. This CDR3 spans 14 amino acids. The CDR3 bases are TGTGCCAGCAGGTCGGGACAGCTGGGGGAAAAACTGTTTTTT. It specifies CASRSGQLGEKLFF.